The clone carrying this TCR beta chain was found a few times. The antigen is unknown. The ends were cut back, 0 bases at V and 3 bases at J, with 9 bases in the middle. This CDR3 is 14 amino acids long. Germline V gene data show CDR1 as SGHRS and CDR2 as YFSETQ. Researchers ran the PCR with 60 Vbeta and 13 Jbeta primers. Clones were sequenced by immunoSEQ multiplex PCR, and TCRdb holds only the in-frame ones, with some missing. This repertoire shows 100,000 or so clones, roughly 80% found once; its top ten account for 3.5% to 5%. The data stem from a study of cytomegalovirus exposure and HLA in healthy donors. Regarding the study as a whole: From TCR beta sequences, most subjects' HLA-A and HLA-B alleles were reportedly predicted accurately.

V usage is TRBV5-1 and J usage is TRBJ1-1, with D unclear. This TCR derives from a man aged 35 to 55 in good health and CMV-seronegative. The sequencing input was PBMCs. The CDR3 region has the DNA TGCGCCAGCAGCTTGGGAGGTGGGTACACTGAAGCTTTCTTT. It codes for CASSLGGGYTEAFF. Supplemented by reference TRBV5-1 and TRBJ1-1, the full variable domain reads KAGVTQTPRYLIKTRGQQVTLSCSPISGHRSVSWYQQTPGQGLQFLFEYFSETQRNKGNFPGRFSGRQFSNSRSEMNVSTLELGDSALYLCASSLGGGYTEAFFGQGTRLTVV.